Below, 11 T cell receptor beta chains from the same sample are listed, as sequenced in a study of blood T cell repertoires in COVID-19 (dated by TCRdb to 2018 to 2021). Receptor amplification or capture employed the immunoSEQ multiplex PCR assay. The table was pulled from immuneACCESS by TCRdb, which kept in-frame rearrangements only. Such tables lose some clones; where checked, under half of the loss comes from unresolved V genes, and the rest has no known cause. In all, the sample holds about 240,000 clones, and 75% to 85% of those were seen once. More than 4.5% of the sample is in the top ten clones. Specimen: peripheral blood. The receptor source for this set is a man in his forties or fifties with COVID-19, enrolled during active disease.

This clone was recorded a few times. This sequence joins TRBV3-1 (or the pseudogene TRBV3-2) and TRBJ1-2; no definite D call. This CDR3 comprises 15 residues. From germline, CDR1 is LGHDT and CDR2 YNNKEL (reference sequence). V shed 0 bases and J shed 4 bases, with 12 bases lying between them. CDR3 in DNA: TGTGCCAGCAGCCAAGAGGGCCGGAGGAGCTATGGCTACACCTTC. Protein sequence: CASSQEGRRSYGYTF.

The rearrangement links TRBV4-3 to TRBJ1-2; a possible D gene is TRBD1 (6 bases). The CDR3 is 15 residues long. V lost 4 bases to trimming and J lost 3 bases, with 15 bases between them. Looked up from germline, CDR1 is LGHNA and CDR2 is YSLEER. The chain's CDR3 is CASSPVGQTYYGYTF. Here the CDR3 DNA reads TGCGCCAGCAGCCCAGTAGGACAGACATACTATGGCTACACCTTC.

This sequence joins TRBV6-2 or TRBV6-3 and TRBJ1-5; D perhaps matches TRBD1 (6 bases). V shed 6 bases and J shed 3 bases, with 12 bases lying between them. Per the germline V gene, CDR1 is MNHEY and CDR2 is SVGEGT. The length of the CDR3 is 14 residues. CDR3 DNA: TGTGCCAGCAGCAAAGGACAGAACAATCAGCCCCAGCATTTT. Its protein is CASSKGQNNQPQHF.

This clone has just one count. This chain joins TRBV27 and TRBJ2-4; D perhaps matches TRBD2 (6 bases). The CDR3 loop spans 13 amino acids. The germline gives CDR1 MNHEY, CDR2 SMNVEV (reference sequence). The V gene lost 7 bases and the J gene lost 8 bases, with 15 bases spanning the gap. The CDR3 sequence is CASIRRQRDIQYF. In DNA form, the CDR3 reads TGTGCCAGCATAAGGAGGCAGCGGGACATTCAGTACTTC.

Concerning this clone: Compared with germline, one end of the junction differs, possibly owing to a read error. The chain carries TRBV7-7 and TRBJ2-7; 10 bases fit TRBD1. The germline V gene encodes CDR1 SSHAT and CDR2 FNYEAQ (reference sequence). The CDR3 has 16 residues. The chain's CDR3 is CASSRVAGTGVDEQYF. In nucleotides, the CDR3 is TGTGCTAGCAGTAGAGTTGCCGGGACAGGGGTTGACGAGCAGTACTTC.

The chain employs TRBV5-4 and TRBJ1-2; D not resolved. From germline, CDR1 is SGHNT and CDR2 YYREEE (reference sequence). The CDR3 runs to 15 residues. V lost 1 base and J 0 bases, leaving 10 bases between the germline ends. CDR3 sequence reads: CASSLKAGSNYGYTF. CDR3 in DNA: TGTGCCAGCAGCTTGAAGGCAGGATCTAACTATGGCTACACCTTC. The whole variable domain, remainder taken from reference TRBV5-4 and TRBJ1-2, is ETGVTQSPTHLIKTRGQQVTLRCSSQSGHNTVSWYQQALGQGPQFIFQYYREEENGRGNFPPRFSGLQFPNYSSELNVNALELDDSALYLCASSLKAGSNYGYTFGSGTRLTVV.

This clone is a singleton in its sample. V usage is TRBV29-1 and J usage is TRBJ1-2, with D uncertain. The CDR3 loop spans 12 amino acids. The germline V gene has CDR1 SQVTM and CDR2 ANQGSEA. Trimming took 7 bases from V and 8 from J, leaving 17 bases between them. Here the CDR3 reads CSAASLKQGYTF. In DNA form, the CDR3 reads TGCAGCGCAGCGAGCCTGAAACAAGGCTACACCTTC.

The sample holds many counts of this clone. The V call is TRBV28, the J call TRBJ1-2; no clear D gene. Germline lookup yields CDR1 MDHEN and CDR2 SYDVKM. The CDR3 is made up of 15 amino acids. V was clipped by 2 bases and J by 4 bases, with 14 bases between them. The CDR3 DNA follows: TGTGCCAGCAGTTTAATACAGTACATTAGCTATGGCTACACCTTC. Its translation: CASSLIQYISYGYTF.

This chain connects TRBV30 to TRBJ2-3; perhaps TRBD2 as D (6 bases). The germline CDR1 and CDR2 sequences are GTSNPN and SVGIG (reference sequence). The CDR3 sequence is 14 residues long. The V end was cut by 5 bases, the J end by 3 bases, with 15 bases between. In nucleotides, the CDR3 is TGTGCCTGGTCTCCGGGGGTTTCGACAGATACGCAGTATTTT. Translated: CAWSPGVSTDTQYF.

The rearrangement links TRBV6-6 to TRBJ1-1; D might be TRBD1 (6 bases). CDR3 length equals 13 residues. Germline V gene data show CDR1 as MNHNY and CDR2 as SVGAGI (reference sequence). The V gene lost 2 bases and the J gene lost 6 bases, with 10 bases spanning the gap. CDR3 region: CASSYPDRSEAFF. The CDR3 DNA reads as TGTGCCAGCAGTTACCCTGACAGGTCTGAAGCTTTCTTT.

V and J are TRBV4-1 and TRBJ1-5, with a tentative D call TRBD1 (5 bases). Trimming cost V 1 base and J 0 bases, with 7 bases left between them. Germline CDR1 reads MGHRA; CDR2 reads YSYEKL. CDR3 length equals 15 residues. CDR3 amino acids: CASSQGTNSNQPQHF. For the CDR3, the DNA is TGCGCCAGCAGCCAAGGGACAAATAGCAATCAGCCCCAGCATTTT.